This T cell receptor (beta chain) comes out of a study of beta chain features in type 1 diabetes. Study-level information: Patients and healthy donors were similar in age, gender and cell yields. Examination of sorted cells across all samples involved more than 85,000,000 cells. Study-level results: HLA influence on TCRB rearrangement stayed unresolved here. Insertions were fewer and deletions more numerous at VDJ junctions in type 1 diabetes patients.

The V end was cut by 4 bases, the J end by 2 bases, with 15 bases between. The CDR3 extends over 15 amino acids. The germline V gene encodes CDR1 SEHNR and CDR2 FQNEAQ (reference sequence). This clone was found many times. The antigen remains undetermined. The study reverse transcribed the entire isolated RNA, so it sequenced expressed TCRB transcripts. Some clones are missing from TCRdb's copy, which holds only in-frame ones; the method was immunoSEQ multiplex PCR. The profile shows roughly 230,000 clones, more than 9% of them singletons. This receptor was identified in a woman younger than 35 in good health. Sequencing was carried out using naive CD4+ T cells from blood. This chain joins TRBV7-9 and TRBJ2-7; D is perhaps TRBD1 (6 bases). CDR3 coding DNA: TGTGCCAGCAGCTCCCCCCGGGACACAACCTACGAGCAGTACTTC. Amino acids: CASSSPRDTTYEQYF.